These 28 T cell receptor beta chains share one sample of origin, sequenced in a study of T cells in Graves' hyperthyroidism and ophthalmopathy. Using RNA transcripts as the source, TCR beta CDR3 regions were amplified. HTBI primers drove first-round RT-PCR of the TCR CDR3. TCRdb passed the multiplex PCR reads through MiXCR, listing each CDR3 protein once. Found here are approximately 640,000 distinct CDR3 sequences, around 16% of them singletons; the top ten hold over 3.5%. The specimen sequenced was blood. The receptors were gathered from a woman aged 25-40 years with Graves' hyperthyroidism.

There are many counts of this clonotype. The gene calls are TRBV28 and TRBJ1-2; possible D gene TRBD1, 5 bases. The ends were cut back, 5 bases at V and 4 bases at J, with 14 bases in the middle. Germline V gene lookup returns CDR1 MDHEN and CDR2 SYDVKM. The CDR3 is made up of 14 amino acids. CDR3 DNA: TGTGCCAGCAGTCCGAGGGGCCGGGGCTATGGCTACACCTTC. Protein sequence: CASSPRGRGYGYTF.

Comments on this clonotype: It may be a read error: a sequence one base away is much more abundant. The chain is built from TRBV18 and TRBJ1-2; D is possibly TRBD1 (6 bases). CDR1 KGHSH and CDR2 LQKENI come from the germline V gene. CDR3 length: 13 residues. The CDR3 coding sequence is TGTGCCGGCTCAGCAGGGGAGGTCTATGGCTACACCTTC. It is translated as CAGSAGEVYGYTF.

In its sample, this clonotype was seen a few times. CDR3 DNA: TGTGCCAGCAGCCCCCAAGGACTAGCGAACACCGGGGAGCTGTTTTTT. This codes for CASSPQGLANTGELFF. The chain joins TRBV11-2 to TRBJ2-2, with 7 positions matching TRBD2. Germline CDR1 is SGHAT and CDR2 is FQNNGV. Losses at the gene ends were 5 bases for V and 0 bases for J; bases not matched to a gene: 6. The length of the CDR3 is 16 residues.

This clonotype was recorded many times. The gene calls are TRBV29-1 and TRBJ2-7; a weak D match, TRBD1 (5 bases). The CDR3 runs 12 residues. The V gene's germline CDR1 is SQVTM and CDR2 ANQGSEA. The V gene lost 5 bases and the J gene lost 0 bases, with 8 bases spanning the gap. The CDR3 reads CSVRQSSYEQYF. The CDR3 region has the DNA TGCAGCGTTCGACAGTCCTCCTACGAGCAGTACTTC.

This clonotype has ten or more counts. The rearrangement uses TRBV28 and TRBJ2-7; the match to TRBD1 covers 8 bases. CDR3 length: 15 residues. Germline assignment: CDR1 MDHEN and CDR2 SYDVKM. The V segment lost 2 bases and the J segment 0 bases; nucleotides outside the gene matches: 3. The DNA for the CDR3 is TGTGCCAGCAGTTTACCCGGACAGGGCTCCTACGAGCAGTACTTC. Encoded protein: CASSLPGQGSYEQYF.

The rearrangement links TRBV6-1 to TRBJ1-6; D call uncertain. This CDR3 region has 13 residues. Germline lookup yields CDR1 MNHNS and CDR2 SASEGT. The V and J ends lost 11 bases and 7 bases respectively, with 15 bases between them. In DNA, the CDR3 is TGTGCCGCCAACTGGGATTGGAATTCACCCCTCCACTTT. Translating it yields CAANWDWNSPLHF.

Notes on this clonotype: A read error may explain this, as a much larger clone is one base away. CDR3 nucleotides: TGTGCCAGCAGGGGACACCGATACACTGAAGCTTTCTTT. It yields the protein CASRGHRYTEAFF. This rearrangement joins TRBV16 to TRBJ1-1; a possible D gene is TRBD1 (6 bases). From germline, CDR1 is KGHSY and CDR2 FQNENV. The CDR3 is 13 residues long. V lost 6 bases and J lost 3, with 11 bases in between.

The J gene is TRBJ1-5, the V gene TRBV6-2 or TRBV6-3, with 7 bases matching TRBD1. The junction had 4 bases not matched to a gene; V was cut back by 2 bases and J by 6 bases. Germline loops: CDR1 MNHEY, CDR2 SVGEGT. The CDR3 has 14 amino acids. The CDR3 region has the DNA TGTGCCAGCAGTTACGTGGAGGGGGCTCAGCCCCAGCATTTT. The encoded protein is CASSYVEGAQPQHF.

This clonotype was found a few times. The CDR3, as DNA: TGTGCCAGCAGCAGGGGGACAGGGGGGTATCAGCCCCAGCATTTT. It specifies CASSRGTGGYQPQHF. The chain has TRBV7-9 and TRBJ1-5; 11 positions agree with TRBD1. Trimming removed 5 bases from V and 5 bases from J; junction bases left unmatched: 5. This CDR3 has 15 amino acids. Germline V gives CDR1 SEHNR, CDR2 FQNEAQ (reference sequence).

The chain recombines TRBV29-1 with TRBJ2-7; 7 bases agree with TRBD1. The CDR3 has 14 amino acids. Per germline, CDR1 SQVTM and CDR2 ANQGSEA. J lost 3 bases, V lost 6 bases, and 11 bases had no gene match. CDR3 nucleotides: TGCAGCGTGGCCCGGGGCTCAGGGGGCTACGAGCAGTACTTC. Its translation: CSVARGSGGYEQYF.

This clonotype was seen ten or more times. This chain links TRBV18 with TRBJ2-3, with D possibly being TRBD2 (5 bases). The CDR3 runs 14 residues. The V end lost 3 bases, the J end lost 1 base, and 8 bases lay between the germline ends. Germline V gene data show CDR1 as KGHSH and CDR2 as LQKENI. CDR3 sequence: CASSPLGGTDTQYF. In DNA form, the CDR3 reads TGTGCCAGCTCACCCCTCGGGGGCACAGATACGCAGTATTTT.

This clonotype was counted many times. The chain carries TRBV27 and TRBJ2-7, with 9 bases matching TRBD2. Germline V lookup: CDR1 MNHEY, CDR2 SMNVEV (reference sequence). The CDR3 is 15 amino acids. The trim removed 6 bases at V and 1 base at J, leaving 7 bases unmatched. CDR3 sequence: CASRWAGGGSYEQYF. Written as DNA, the CDR3 is TGTGCCAGCAGGTGGGCGGGGGGGGGGTCCTACGAGCAGTACTTC.

This clonotype was detected many times. The chain is built from TRBV6-1 and TRBJ2-7; either TRBD1 or TRBD2 may fit D (5 bases each). The CDR3 runs 12 residues. Germline CDR1 and CDR2: MNHNS and SASEGT. V was pared by 6 bases and J by 5 bases, with 11 bases between. CDR3 coding DNA: TGTGCCAGCAGGGGGGACGGCGACGAGCAGTACTTC. Its protein product is CASRGDGDEQYF.

The sample holds a few counts of this clonotype. V gene TRBV18 combines with J gene TRBJ1-1; 7 bases match TRBD1. V trimming: 4 bases; J trimming: 4 bases; junction bases outside the gene matches: 9. Germline V gives CDR1 KGHSH, CDR2 LQKENI. The CDR3 covers 15 residues. This chain's CDR3 is CASSLLGNRGTEAFF. The CDR3 bases are TGTGCCAGCTCACTCCTGGGAAACAGGGGCACTGAAGCTTTCTTT.

This clonotype has only one observation. This chain connects TRBV28 to TRBJ2-4; D may be TRBD2 (6 bases). The CDR3 has 14 amino acids. V was shortened by 6 bases and J by 6 bases, with 15 bases between the two germline ends. The germline CDR1 and CDR2 sequences are MDHEN and SYDVKM. CDR3 residues: CASSGTLAGNIQYF. The CDR3 DNA reads TGTGCCAGCAGCGGTACACTAGCCGGAAACATTCAGTACTTC.

This clonotype was seen repeatedly, ten times or more. The V gene is TRBV20-1, the J gene TRBJ2-5; 9 bases are a match to TRBD2. The CDR3 runs to 14 residues. Trimming cost V 5 bases and J 2 bases; bases outside gene matches: 6. Germline CDR1 and CDR2: DFQATT and SNEGSKA (reference sequence). The CDR3 DNA follows: TGCAGTGCTGGACTAGCGATCGGACAAGAGACCCAGTACTTC. It yields the protein CSAGLAIGQETQYF.

This clonotype was observed at least ten times. The chain joins TRBV6-2 or TRBV6-3 to TRBJ2-7; D ambiguous. Trimming cost V 6 bases and J 6 bases, with 15 bases left between them. The CDR3 consists of 13 residues. The germline CDR1 and CDR2 sequences are MNHEY and SVGEGT. Written as DNA, the CDR3 is TGTGCCAGCAGAGGTAGCCTGTCTGGCGAGCAGTACTTC. Translated, it gives CASRGSLSGEQYF.

This clonotype was detected a few times. The CDR3 sequence is CASSVADWGSTDTQYF. The CDR3 nucleotides read TGTGCCAGCAGCGTAGCCGATTGGGGGAGCACAGATACGCAGTATTTT. V usage is TRBV9 and J usage is TRBJ2-3, with D perhaps matching TRBD1 or TRBD2 (5 bases each). V lost 0 bases and J 0 bases, leaving 11 bases between the germline ends. The CDR3 totals 16 residues. Per germline, CDR1 SGDLS and CDR2 YYNGEE.

The chain joins TRBV5-4 to TRBJ1-2; a possible D gene is TRBD1 (5 bases). CDR1 is SGHNT and CDR2 is YYREEE in the germline V gene (reference sequence). Trimming removed 0 bases from V and 7 bases from J, with 13 bases in between. The CDR3 length is 14 residues. DNA for the CDR3: TGTGCCAGCAGCTTGGCTGGGGCTCGGAGTGGCTACACCTTC. Translation: CASSLAGARSGYTF.

This clonotype appeared many times. The genes are TRBV2 and TRBJ2-1; the D is unclear. CDR1 and CDR2 from the germline V gene are SNHLY and FYNNEI. Trimming took off 6 bases at V and 5 bases at J, with 17 bases between the two ends. The CDR3 has 15 residues. CDR3 DNA: TGTGCCAGCAGCCTGACCGACGGGCCGGACAATGAGCAGTTCTTC. Amino acid sequence: CASSLTDGPDNEQFF. Variable domain in full (rest from reference TRBV2 and TRBJ2-1): EPEVTQTPSHQVTQMGQEVILRCVPISNHLYFYWYRQILGQKVEFLVSFYNNEISEKSEIFDDQFSVERPDGSNFTLKIRSTKLEDSAMYFCASSLTDGPDNEQFFGPGTRLTVL.

This clonotype was recorded at least ten times. The chain has TRBV28 and TRBJ2-7; D might be TRBD1 or TRBD2, each matching 6 bases. Trimming removed 3 bases from V and 7 bases from J, with 13 bases in between. The CDR3 runs to 13 residues. Germline values: CDR1 MDHEN, CDR2 SYDVKM. The CDR3 DNA reads TGTGCCAGCAGTTTGGGGGGCGCTTGGGAGCAGTACTTC. Amino acids: CASSLGGAWEQYF.

This clonotype was picked up many times. The V gene is TRBV7-2, the J gene TRBJ2-5, with D possibly matching TRBD1 (6 bases). V shed 6 bases and J shed 12 bases, with 17 bases lying between them. The germline CDR1 and CDR2 sequences are SGHTA and FQGNSA. The CDR3 sequence is 12 residues long. The CDR3 sequence is CASSRSGTREYF. The DNA of the CDR3 is TGTGCCAGCAGTCGATCCGGGACACGGGAGTACTTC.

This clonotype was seen ten or more times. The chain has TRBV2 and TRBJ2-1, with no clear D. Per the germline V gene, CDR1 is SNHLY and CDR2 is FYNNEI. V lost 5 bases, J lost 4 bases, and 12 bases lay in between. The CDR3 has 14 amino acids. CDR3 nucleotides: TGTGCCAGCAGTATCCAGCGCCTATACAATGAGCAGTTCTTC. Protein sequence: CASSIQRLYNEQFF.

This clonotype was seen only a few times. The chain is built from TRBV19 and TRBJ1-2, with unresolved D. Deletions cut 2 bases from V and 0 bases from J, with 7 bases between. CDR3 size: 14 residues. CDR1 and CDR2 from the germline V gene are LNHDA and SQIVND (reference sequence). The CDR3: CASSIYSSNYGYTF. The CDR3, as DNA: TGTGCCAGTAGTATATACAGCTCTAACTATGGCTACACCTTC. Full variable domain (outside the CDR3, taken from reference TRBV19 and TRBJ1-2): DGGITQSPKYLFRKEGQNVTLSCEQNLNHDAMYWYRQDPGQGLRLIYYSQIVNDFQKGDIAEGYSVSREKKESFPLTVTSAQKNPTAFYLCASSIYSSNYGYTFGSGTRLTVV.

This clonotype was found a few times. The genes are TRBV7-6 and TRBJ2-1, with 9 bases matching TRBD2. CDR3 length: 16 residues. V trimming: 1 base; J trimming: 4 bases; junction bases outside the gene matches: 5. From germline, CDR1 is SGHVS and CDR2 FNYEAQ. Written as DNA, the CDR3 is TGTGCCAGCAGCTTAGGGGGACTAGCTGGATACAATGAGCAGTTCTTC. This gives the protein CASSLGGLAGYNEQFF.

This clonotype was counted a few times. The V and J genes are TRBV11-2 and TRBJ2-7; TRBD1 matches at 7 bases. Germline CDR1 SGHAT, CDR2 FQNNGV. This CDR3 spans 16 amino acids. Unmatched junction bases numbered 11, after V lost 4 bases and J lost 2 bases. CDR3 protein: CASSSVNRQGTYEQYF. The CDR3 bases are TGTGCCAGCAGCTCCGTGAATCGACAGGGAACCTACGAGCAGTACTTC.

This clonotype came up many times. This chain joins TRBV2 and TRBJ1-5; perhaps TRBD1 as D (6 bases). V was clipped by 2 bases and J by 6 bases, with 14 bases between them. The CDR3 has 15 amino acids. Germline CDR1 is SNHLY and CDR2 is FYNNEI. The chain's CDR3 is CASSETQGSGQPQHF. DNA for the CDR3: TGTGCCAGCAGTGAAACCCAGGGGTCCGGTCAGCCCCAGCATTTT.

The rearrangement uses TRBV6-1 and TRBJ2-2; TRBD1 matches at 9 bases. CDR1 is MNHNS and CDR2 is SASEGT in the germline V gene. This CDR3 has 14 amino acids. The V gene end was trimmed by 8 bases and the J gene end by 4 bases; junction bases not matched to a gene: 5. The CDR3 DNA sequence: TGTGCCAGCGGCTGGACAGGGGCCACCGGGGAGCTGTTTTTT. This encodes CASGWTGATGELFF.